This T cell receptor (beta chain) was observed in a study of T cells in Graves' hyperthyroidism and ophthalmopathy. The overall study: Peripheral blood was obtained at initial diagnosis, preceding any treatment. General study findings and limits: In the blood, most expanded thyroid clonotypes above 0.001 appeared as well.

This clonotype was counted only a few times. What it recognizes is unknown. Amplified TCR beta CDR3 regions derived from RNA transcripts. The TCR CDR3 first-round RT-PCR relied on the HTBI primer set. MiXCR, run by TCRdb on the multiplex PCR reads, gives a single entry per CDR3 protein. Of about 740,000 distinct CDR3 sequences in the sample, about 14% were seen once. The length of the CDR3 is 15 residues. Germline CDR1 reads SEHNR; CDR2 reads FQNEAQ (reference sequence). With 2 bases removed from V and 1 base from J, the gap between germline ends came to 11 bases. Hyperthyroidism was newly diagnosed in patients aged 18 to 65 (duration under 2 months).

J is TRBJ1-1 and V is TRBV7-9; D not certain. The origin of this receptor is a woman between 18 and 30 years old with Graves' hyperthyroidism. Sequenced material: blood. CDR3 coding DNA: TGTGCCAGCAGCTTAAATGCCGAGAAGAACACTGAAGCTTTCTTT. It yields the protein CASSLNAEKNTEAFF.